These T cell receptor beta chains were read from a single sample in a study of blood T cells in healthy people across ages. TCRdb redid the calling of the 5' RACE reads with MiXCR, one entry per CDR3 protein. The table has fewer than 2,000,000 distinct CDR3 sequences, about two fifths seen once. The source material was blood. The origin of the receptors is a human donor in good health. Both conserved end residues are part of each CDR3. Each record gives: clone size, J gene, D gene, V gene, CDR3 protein, CDR3 DNA. A D gene is named only where the DNA matches it firmly. The listing skips clone size in some rows; elsewhere it reads once, few, many or a size class.

abundance: NA
j_gene: TRBJ2-3
d_gene: TRBD2
v_gene: TRBV5-1
CDR3aa: CASSLDVGGQGDTQYF
CDR3nt: TGCGCCAGCAGCTTGGATGTGGGAGGGCAGGGAGATACGCAGTATTTT

abundance: NA
j_gene: TRBJ2-2
d_gene: NA
v_gene: TRBV6-5
CDR3aa: CASRAVLNTGELFF
CDR3nt: TGTGCCAGCAGGGCAGTCTTGAACACCGGGGAGCTGTTTTTT

abundance: NA
j_gene: TRBJ1-5
d_gene: NA
v_gene: TRBV6-6
CDR3aa: CASSRLGNSNQPQHF
CDR3nt: TGTGCCAGCAGCCGCCTGGGAAATAGCAATCAGCCCCAGCATTTT

abundance: few
j_gene: TRBJ2-6
d_gene: NA
v_gene: TRBV7-9
CDR3aa: CASSDFKGVGANVLTF
CDR3nt: TGTGCCAGCAGCGATTTTAAGGGGGTAGGGGCCAACGTCCTGACTTTC

abundance: NA
j_gene: TRBJ2-5
d_gene: TRBD1
v_gene: TRBV7-9
CDR3aa: CAGSSLLGQGYMETQYF
CDR3nt: TGTGCCGGCAGCTCCCTCCTGGGACAGGGTTACATGGAGACCCAGTACTTC

abundance: few
j_gene: TRBJ2-5
d_gene: NA
v_gene: TRBV27
CDR3aa: CASSLLDRLETQYF
CDR3nt: TGTGCCAGCAGTTTATTGGATAGGTTGGAGACCCAGTACTTC

abundance: once
j_gene: TRBJ2-5
d_gene: TRBD1
v_gene: TRBV7-9
CDR3aa: CASSLLRQGETQYF
CDR3nt: TGTGCCAGCAGCTTACTGCGACAGGGGGAGACCCAGTACTTC

abundance: few
j_gene: TRBJ2-6
d_gene: NA
v_gene: TRBV28
CDR3aa: CASSPVMGGLTFGANVLTF
CDR3nt: TGTGCCAGCAGTCCGGTGATGGGGGGGCTTACTTTTGGGGCCAACGTCCTGACTTTC

abundance: NA
j_gene: TRBJ2-7
d_gene: TRBD2
v_gene: TRBV4-3
CDR3aa: CASSQIVRAGAVSYEQYF
CDR3nt: TGCGCCAGCAGCCAAATAGTACGAGCGGGGGCCGTCTCCTACGAGCAGTACTTC

abundance: NA
j_gene: TRBJ1-4
d_gene: NA
v_gene: TRBV7-2
CDR3aa: CASSIQGIEEKLFF
CDR3nt: TGTGCCAGCAGCATACAGGGAATAGAGGAAAAACTGTTTTTT

abundance: NA
j_gene: TRBJ1-1
d_gene: NA
v_gene: TRBV5-1
CDR3aa: CASTYGNTEAFF
CDR3nt: TGCGCCAGCACATACGGTAACACTGAAGCTTTCTTT

abundance: few
j_gene: TRBJ2-3
d_gene: NA
v_gene: TRBV29-1
CDR3aa: CSVWSRYTDTQYF
CDR3nt: TGCAGCGTTTGGTCCAGATACACAGATACGCAGTATTTT

abundance: NA
j_gene: TRBJ2-5
d_gene: NA
v_gene: TRBV7-3
CDR3aa: CASSQNGFEETQYF
CDR3nt: TGTGCCAGCAGTCAGAACGGGTTCGAAGAGACCCAGTACTTC

abundance: once
j_gene: TRBJ2-7
d_gene: TRBD1
v_gene: TRBV5-1
CDR3aa: CASGRQGLEETQYF
CDR3nt: TGCGCCAGCGGACGACAGGGGTTGGAAGAGACTCAGTACTTC

abundance: NA
j_gene: TRBJ2-3
d_gene: TRBD2
v_gene: TRBV4-1
CDR3aa: CASSQDPPQASGGYSTDTQYF
CDR3nt: TGCGCCAGCAGCCAAGATCCTCCGCAGGCTAGCGGGGGCTATAGCACAGATACGCAGTATTTT

abundance: NA
j_gene: TRBJ1-1
d_gene: NA
v_gene: TRBV7-8
CDR3aa: CASSLVQANTEAFF
CDR3nt: TGTGCCAGCAGCTTAGTGCAGGCCAACACTGAAGCTTTCTTT

abundance: NA
j_gene: TRBJ1-5
d_gene: NA
v_gene: TRBV5-1
CDR3aa: CARRPTHRAGSNQPQHF
CDR3nt: TGCGCCAGGAGGCCGACCCACAGGGCGGGAAGCAATCAGCCCCAGCATTTT

abundance: NA
j_gene: TRBJ2-5
d_gene: TRBD2
v_gene: TRBV5-1
CDR3aa: CASSPVPRGRGETQYF
CDR3nt: TGCGCCAGCAGCCCTGTCCCCCGCGGGAGGGGAGAGACCCAGTACTTC

abundance: NA
j_gene: TRBJ2-7
d_gene: TRBD1
v_gene: TRBV6-2/TRBV6-3
CDR3aa: CASRRTGFSNEQYF
CDR3nt: TGTGCCAGCAGACGGACAGGGTTTTCCAACGAGCAGTACTTC

abundance: NA
j_gene: TRBJ2-7
d_gene: NA
v_gene: TRBV11-2
CDR3aa: CASSLGGAALSYEQYF
CDR3nt: TGTGCCAGCAGCTTAGGGGGGGCGGCCCTATCCTACGAGCAGTACTTC

abundance: few
j_gene: TRBJ2-1
d_gene: NA
v_gene: TRBV24-1
CDR3aa: CATSDREFVHEQFF
CDR3nt: TGTGCCACCAGTGATCGGGAATTCGTCCATGAGCAGTTCTTC

abundance: NA
j_gene: TRBJ2-7
d_gene: NA
v_gene: TRBV21-1
CDR3aa: CASSKAVRIRQGYEQYF
CDR3nt: TGTGCCAGCAGCAAAGCTGTCAGGATACGACAGGGCTACGAGCAGTACTTC

abundance: NA
j_gene: TRBJ1-1
d_gene: TRBD1
v_gene: TRBV7-9
CDR3aa: CASSLVGTGKEAFF
CDR3nt: TGTGCCAGCAGCTTGGTTGGGACAGGAAAAGAAGCTTTCTTT

abundance: NA
j_gene: TRBJ2-3
d_gene: TRBD1
v_gene: TRBV24-1
CDR3aa: CATSSLGTGDPDTQYF
CDR3nt: TGTGCCACCAGTAGCCTCGGGACAGGGGATCCAGATACGCAGTATTTT

abundance: NA
j_gene: TRBJ2-3
d_gene: NA
v_gene: TRBV7-3
CDR3aa: CASSSEPAQGSQYF
CDR3nt: TGTGCCAGCAGCTCCGAACCGGCACAGGGATCGCAGTATTTT

abundance: once
j_gene: TRBJ1-1
d_gene: NA
v_gene: TRBV27
CDR3aa: CASSLWGRNAEAFF
CDR3nt: TGTGCCAGCAGTTTATGGGGAAGGAACGCTGAAGCTTTCTTT

abundance: NA
j_gene: TRBJ1-1
d_gene: NA
v_gene: TRBV9
CDR3aa: CASSAEDGTEAFF
CDR3nt: TGTGCCAGCAGCGCCGAGGACGGGACTGAAGCTTTCTTT

abundance: few
j_gene: TRBJ2-2
d_gene: TRBD2
v_gene: TRBV11-2
CDR3aa: CASSRGGPGELFF
CDR3nt: TGTGCCAGCAGCCGCGGGGGGCCGGGGGAGCTGTTTTTT

abundance: NA
j_gene: TRBJ2-1
d_gene: NA
v_gene: TRBV5-1
CDR3aa: CASSLGSGHNEQFF
CDR3nt: TGCGCCAGCAGCTTAGGTAGCGGACACAATGAGCAGTTCTTC

abundance: NA
j_gene: TRBJ2-7
d_gene: TRBD1
v_gene: TRBV6-2/TRBV6-3
CDR3aa: CASRPIRDRAFYEQYF
CDR3nt: TGTGCCAGCAGACCCATCCGGGACAGGGCCTTCTACGAGCAGTACTTC

abundance: few
j_gene: TRBJ2-5
d_gene: NA
v_gene: TRBV7-9
CDR3aa: CASSFYGAQYF
CDR3nt: TGTGCCAGCAGCTTCTACGGGGCGCAGTACTTC

abundance: NA
j_gene: TRBJ2-6
d_gene: NA
v_gene: TRBV6-5
CDR3aa: CASSYGVPAGFNVLTF
CDR3nt: TGTGCCAGCAGTTACGGTGTGCCGGCTGGTTTTAACGTCCTGACTTTC

abundance: NA
j_gene: TRBJ2-3
d_gene: NA
v_gene: TRBV29-1
CDR3aa: CSVEDGADTQYF
CDR3nt: TGCAGCGTTGAAGACGGTGCAGATACGCAGTATTTT

abundance: NA
j_gene: TRBJ2-1
d_gene: NA
v_gene: TRBV10-3
CDR3aa: CAISESQSSGLPYNEQFF
CDR3nt: TGTGCCATCAGTGAGTCGCAATCGTCGGGACTTCCCTACAATGAGCAGTTCTTC

abundance: NA
j_gene: TRBJ2-1
d_gene: NA
v_gene: TRBV29-1
CDR3aa: CSVAWGNEQFF
CDR3nt: TGCAGCGTTGCCTGGGGCAATGAGCAGTTCTTC

abundance: NA
j_gene: TRBJ2-4
d_gene: NA
v_gene: TRBV4-3
CDR3aa: CASSQEWGTLNIQYF
CDR3nt: TGCGCCAGCAGCCAAGAATGGGGGACTTTAAACATTCAGTACTTC

abundance: NA
j_gene: TRBJ2-5
d_gene: TRBD1
v_gene: TRBV20-1
CDR3aa: CSARERTGQETQYF
CDR3nt: TGCAGTGCTAGAGAGAGGACAGGGCAAGAGACCCAGTACTTC

abundance: NA
j_gene: TRBJ2-3
d_gene: NA
v_gene: TRBV20-1
CDR3aa: CSARGIADTQYF
CDR3nt: TGCAGTGCTAGAGGGATAGCTGATACGCAGTATTTT

abundance: few
j_gene: TRBJ1-2
d_gene: TRBD1
v_gene: TRBV4-3
CDR3aa: CASSQRTGWDGYTF
CDR3nt: TGCGCCAGCAGCCAGCGGACAGGGTGGGATGGCTACACCTTC

abundance: NA
j_gene: TRBJ2-2
d_gene: TRBD1
v_gene: TRBV7-7
CDR3aa: CASSTGTGNTGELFF
CDR3nt: TGTGCCAGCAGCACCGGGACAGGGAACACCGGGGAGCTGTTTTTT

abundance: few
j_gene: TRBJ2-4
d_gene: NA
v_gene: TRBV28
CDR3aa: CASSYQRYPREQYF
CDR3nt: TGTGCCAGCAGTTACCAGCGGTACCCTAGGGAGCAGTACTTC

abundance: few
j_gene: TRBJ2-3
d_gene: NA
v_gene: TRBV12-3/TRBV12-4
CDR3aa: CASSSGRGVDTQYF
CDR3nt: TGTGCCAGCAGTTCTGGCAGGGGCGTAGATACGCAGTATTTT

abundance: NA
j_gene: TRBJ1-4
d_gene: TRBD1
v_gene: TRBV5-1
CDR3aa: CASRGRTGLNEKLFF
CDR3nt: TGCGCCAGCAGGGGTCGGACAGGGCTTAATGAAAAACTGTTTTTT

abundance: NA
j_gene: TRBJ2-7
d_gene: NA
v_gene: TRBV7-6
CDR3aa: CASSLAPPDSNFYEQYF
CDR3nt: TGTGCCAGCAGTTTGGCCCCTCCGGACAGTAACTTCTACGAGCAGTACTTC

abundance: NA
j_gene: TRBJ2-3
d_gene: NA
v_gene: TRBV5-5
CDR3aa: CASSRGVRVQADTQYF
CDR3nt: TGTGCCAGCAGCCGTGGGGTGAGGGTGCAGGCAGATACGCAGTATTTT

abundance: NA
j_gene: TRBJ1-5
d_gene: NA
v_gene: TRBV6-2/TRBV6-3
CDR3aa: CASSSFPSLWDPQHF
CDR3nt: TGTGCCAGCAGTTCCTTTCCCAGCCTTTGGGATCCCCAGCATTTT

abundance: many
j_gene: TRBJ2-7
d_gene: NA
v_gene: TRBV28
CDR3aa: CASSSPGTSYEQYF
CDR3nt: TGTGCCAGCAGTTCCCCGGGAACCTCCTACGAGCAGTACTTC

abundance: NA
j_gene: TRBJ1-1
d_gene: NA
v_gene: TRBV7-9
CDR3aa: CATRALKDVNEAFF
CDR3nt: TGTGCCACCCGGGCCTTGAAGGATGTGAATGAAGCTTTCTTT

abundance: few
j_gene: TRBJ1-1
d_gene: NA
v_gene: TRBV29-1
CDR3aa: CSVARGYGEAFF
CDR3nt: TGCAGCGTGGCAAGGGGGTACGGTGAAGCTTTCTTT

abundance: NA
j_gene: TRBJ2-7
d_gene: NA
v_gene: TRBV4-3
CDR3aa: CASRSNSYEQYF
CDR3nt: TGCGCCAGCCGGTCGAACAGTTACGAGCAGTACTTC

abundance: NA
j_gene: TRBJ2-7
d_gene: TRBD2
v_gene: TRBV4-3
CDR3aa: CASSHRWTSDTYEQYF
CDR3nt: TGCGCCAGCAGCCACCGATGGACTAGCGATACCTACGAGCAGTACTTC

abundance: few
j_gene: TRBJ2-3
d_gene: TRBD2
v_gene: TRBV7-8
CDR3aa: CASSFTGGGTDTQYF
CDR3nt: TGTGCCAGCAGTTTTACGGGGGGAGGAACAGATACGCAGTATTTT

abundance: many
j_gene: TRBJ1-2
d_gene: NA
v_gene: TRBV4-1
CDR3aa: CASSQDLGVRGGYTF
CDR3nt: TGCGCCAGCAGCCAAGATTTGGGGGTTAGGGGTGGCTACACCTTC

abundance: few
j_gene: TRBJ2-1
d_gene: TRBD1
v_gene: TRBV5-1
CDR3aa: CASSFGTGGSVEQFF
CDR3nt: TGCGCCAGCAGCTTCGGGACAGGGGGCTCAGTTGAGCAGTTCTTC

abundance: NA
j_gene: TRBJ2-5
d_gene: TRBD1
v_gene: TRBV4-1
CDR3aa: CASSLQPGGTAETQYF
CDR3nt: TGCGCCAGCAGCCTCCAGCCAGGTGGGACAGCAGAGACCCAGTACTTC

abundance: NA
j_gene: TRBJ2-3
d_gene: NA
v_gene: TRBV24-1
CDR3aa: CATSDHNLFGMDTQYF
CDR3nt: TGTGCCACCAGTGATCATAACTTGTTTGGTATGGATACGCAGTATTTT

abundance: NA
j_gene: TRBJ1-5
d_gene: TRBD1
v_gene: TRBV10-3
CDR3aa: CAISEMGQQNQPQHF
CDR3nt: TGTGCCATCAGTGAGATGGGACAGCAGAATCAGCCCCAGCATTTT

abundance: few
j_gene: TRBJ2-3
d_gene: TRBD2
v_gene: TRBV6-2/TRBV6-3
CDR3aa: CASRNTGTRSTDTQYF
CDR3nt: TGTGCCAGCAGGAACACCGGGACTAGGTCCACAGATACGCAGTATTTT

abundance: NA
j_gene: TRBJ1-1
d_gene: NA
v_gene: TRBV12-3/TRBV12-4
CDR3aa: CASTLGTQDTEAFF
CDR3nt: TGTGCCAGCACCCTGGGGACACAAGACACTGAAGCTTTCTTT

abundance: NA
j_gene: TRBJ1-1
d_gene: NA
v_gene: TRBV18
CDR3aa: CASSPGAQMNAEAFF
CDR3nt: TGTGCCAGCTCACCAGGGGCCCAAATGAACGCTGAAGCTTTCTTT